This TCR beta chain stems from a study of human T cells and chemical hapten exposure. Attachment of unique molecular identifiers to individual cDNA molecules was performed in the library. Original methodology: Across samples, TCR counts had a median of about 93,000 and ranged from roughly 20,000 to 690,600. TCRdb passed the 5' RACE reads through MiXCR, listing each CDR3 protein once. The V and J calls come from TCRdb's annotation, not from the publication. The repertoire holds 110,000 or so distinct CDR3 sequences, approximately 20% seen once, with about 3% in the top ten. Total RNA was extracted from unfractionated whole blood. Only a few counts were recorded for this clonotype. Its antigen is not identified. With V trimmed by 5 bases and J by 3 bases, 18 bases remained unmatched. Germline V lookup: CDR1 SGHRS, CDR2 YFSETQ. The CDR3 sequence is 20 residues long. Study-wide findings and caveats: No shift was seen in TCRs above 1 in 1000 frequency with DPC sensitization.

This TCR was sampled from a human donor in good health. The chain couples TRBV5-1 to TRBJ2-1; 12 bases are shared with TRBD2. The DNA of the CDR3 is TGCGCCAGCAGATTTACCCGCTTCCTAGCGGGAGGGCCACTCTACAATGAGCAGTTCTTC. Its protein is CASRFTRFLAGGPLYNEQFF.